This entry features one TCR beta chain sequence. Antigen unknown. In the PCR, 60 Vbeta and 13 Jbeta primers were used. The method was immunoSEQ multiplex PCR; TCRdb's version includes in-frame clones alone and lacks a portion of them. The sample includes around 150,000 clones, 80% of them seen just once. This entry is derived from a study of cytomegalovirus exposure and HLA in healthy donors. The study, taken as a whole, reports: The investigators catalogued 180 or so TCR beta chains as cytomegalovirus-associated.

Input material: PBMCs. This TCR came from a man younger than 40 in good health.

The CDR3 DNA reads TGTGCCAGCAGTTTAACAGGGAACTATGGCTACACCTTC. This codes for CASSLTGNYGYTF. The chain combines TRBV27 with TRBJ1-2, with D perhaps TRBD1 (6 bases). Germline values: CDR1 MNHEY, CDR2 SMNVEV (reference sequence). There are 13 residues in the CDR3. Trimming stripped 2 bases from V and 2 bases from J, with 6 bases between.